The 10 T cell receptor beta chains below were found in one sample sequenced in a study of T-cell reconstitution after alpha-beta-depleted transplantation in children. As it was prepared, the TCRbeta library received unique molecular identifiers. Using its own MiXCR run on the PCR reads, TCRdb lists one record per CDR3 protein. Counted here are around 340,000 distinct CDR3 sequences, less than 15% occurring once; the ten biggest clones make up roughly 4.3%. This material consisted of PBMCs, taken from the stem cell graft. The origin of the receptors is a human donor who donated a stem cell graft to a child with Fanconi anemia.

V is TRBV20-1 and J is TRBJ1-2; D is unclear. Germline V gene lookup returns CDR1 DFQATT and CDR2 SNEGSKA (reference sequence). The germline V and J ends were trimmed by 6 bases and 0 bases, with 17 bases remaining between them. The length of the CDR3 is 15 residues. The CDR3 sequence is CSARTDVLTNYGYTF. The CDR3 DNA reads TGCAGTGCCAGGACGGACGTTCTAACTAACTATGGCTACACCTTC.

This sequence joins TRBV5-5 and TRBJ2-3, with 9 bases aligning to TRBD1. The CDR3 length is 16 residues. V shed 4 bases, J shed 2 bases, and the junction held 8 bases outside the gene matches. Germline V gives CDR1 SGHKS, CDR2 YYEKEE (reference sequence). The DNA of the CDR3 is TGTGCCAGCAGCCCGGGGGGACAGGGATACACAGATACGCAGTATTTT. It codes for CASSPGGQGYTDTQYF.

The table lists this clonotype with many counts. J is TRBJ2-3 and V is TRBV28; 11 nucleotides line up with TRBD2. This CDR3 spans 14 amino acids. Germline V gives CDR1 MDHEN, CDR2 SYDVKM. The junction had 9 bases not matched to a gene; V was cut back by 11 bases and J by 5 bases. In DNA form, the CDR3 reads TGTGCCTGCAAACTAGCGGGGGCCGAAGATACGCAGTATTTT. Protein product: CACKLAGAEDTQYF.

This clonotype came up many times. V and J are TRBV28 and TRBJ2-3; TRBD1 matches at 8 bases. CDR1 is MDHEN, CDR2 SYDVKM, per germline. The CDR3 contains 16 residues. The trim removed 6 bases at V and 4 bases at J, leaving 12 bases unmatched. In DNA, the CDR3 is TGTGCCAGCAGGGTCCACAGGGGGAAGAATTCAGATACGCAGTATTTT. This translates into CASRVHRGKNSDTQYF. Drawing the rest from reference TRBV28 and TRBJ2-3, the complete variable domain is DVKVTQSSRYLVKRTGEKVFLECVQDMDHENMFWYRQDPGLGLRLIYFSYDVKMKEKGDIPEGYSVSREKKERFSLILESASTNQTSMYLCASRVHRGKNSDTQYFGPGTRLTVL.

The rearrangement uses TRBV5-1 and TRBJ2-1; TRBD2 aligns across 11 bases. Trimming took 4 bases from V and 7 from J; bases not matched to a gene: 10. Germline assignment: CDR1 SGHRS and CDR2 YFSETQ. The CDR3 runs 16 residues. The CDR3: CASSQSLAGGGNEQFF. For the CDR3, the DNA is TGCGCCAGCAGCCAAAGTCTAGCGGGGGGAGGAAATGAGCAGTTCTTC.

The chain employs TRBV5-1 and TRBJ2-3; 10 bases match TRBD2. Germline V gene lookup returns CDR1 SGHRS and CDR2 YFSETQ. Losses at the gene ends were 2 bases for V and 1 base for J; bases not matched to a gene: 4. The CDR3 consists of 16 residues. The CDR3 here is CASSFGSGGGTDTQYF. Written as DNA, the CDR3 is TGCGCCAGCAGCTTCGGCAGCGGGGGGGGCACAGATACGCAGTATTTT.

This chain joins TRBV10-3 and TRBJ1-1, with TRBD1 matching 9 bases. There are 17 residues in the CDR3. Trimming removed 7 bases from V and 0 bases from J; junction bases left unmatched: 12. Germline-derived CDR1 and CDR2 are ENHRY and SYGVKD. CDR3 region: CAITMVGQGLLNTEAFF. The CDR3 bases are TGTGCCATCACGATGGTCGGACAGGGGTTACTGAACACTGAAGCTTTCTTT.

This clonotype was seen repeatedly, ten times or more. The CDR3 is CASSLSGTAEQYF. The CDR3 nucleotides read TGTGCCAGCAGTTTATCCGGGACAGCCGAGCAGTACTTC. The chain couples TRBV12-3 or TRBV12-4 to TRBJ2-7; the match to TRBD1 covers 7 bases. V lost 2 bases to trimming and J lost 6 bases; unmatched junction nucleotides: 4. CDR3 size: 13 residues.

This clonotype has ten or more counts. The chain's CDR3 is CASSLIPNTGELFF. The CDR3 bases are TGTGCCAGCAGCTTAATCCCGAACACCGGGGAGCTGTTTTTT. The chain has TRBV7-3 and TRBJ2-2; no definite D call. The CDR3 has 14 amino acids. Germline assignment: CDR1 SGHTA and CDR2 FQGTGA. V lost 1 base, J lost 0 bases, and 3 bases lay in between.

This chain links TRBV11-1 with TRBJ2-2; 11 positions match TRBD2. V trimming: 0 bases; J trimming: 0 bases; junction bases outside the gene matches: 3. Per the germline V gene, CDR1 is SGHAT and CDR2 is FQDESV (reference sequence). This CDR3 has 18 amino acids. CDR3: CASSLAGTSGANTGELFF. CDR3 sequence (DNA): TGTGCCAGCAGCTTAGCTGGGACTAGCGGAGCGAACACCGGGGAGCTGTTTTTT.